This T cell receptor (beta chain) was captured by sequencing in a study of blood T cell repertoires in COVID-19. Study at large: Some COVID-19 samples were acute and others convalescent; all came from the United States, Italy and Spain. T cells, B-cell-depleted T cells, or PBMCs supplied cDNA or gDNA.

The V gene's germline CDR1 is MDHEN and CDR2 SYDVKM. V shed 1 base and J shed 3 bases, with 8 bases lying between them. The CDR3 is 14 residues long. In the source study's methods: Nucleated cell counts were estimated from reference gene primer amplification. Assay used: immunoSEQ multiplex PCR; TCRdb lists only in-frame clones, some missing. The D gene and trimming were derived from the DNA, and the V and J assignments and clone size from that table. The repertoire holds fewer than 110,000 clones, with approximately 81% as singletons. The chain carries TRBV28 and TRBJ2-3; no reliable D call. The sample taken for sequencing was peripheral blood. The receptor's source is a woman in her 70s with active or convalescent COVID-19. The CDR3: CASSLSQATDTQYF. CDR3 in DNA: TGTGCCAGCAGTTTATCGCAGGCGACAGATACGCAGTATTTT.